This T cell receptor (beta chain) was retrieved from a study of PD-1 blockade in classical Hodgkin lymphoma. Study results and limitations: When set against healthy donors, newly diagnosed patients were reported to show lower baseline TCR diversity.

This clone was counted once. Its antigen is currently unknown. The repertoire was sequenced with immunoSEQ multiplex PCR; TCRdb's copy has only in-frame clones and lacks some. The sample lists roughly 47,000 clones, 60% to 85% occurring once. Trimming took 1 base from V and 4 from J, leaving 18 bases between them. Germline CDR1 reads LNHDA; CDR2 reads SQIVND (reference sequence). CDR3 length: 17 residues. All patients experienced relapse after autologous stem cell transplantation, and brentuximab vedotin exposure was variable. This chain joins TRBV19 and TRBJ2-3; perhaps TRBD2 as D (6 bases). This specimen consisted of peripheral blood mononuclear cells (PBMCs), obtained before the second cycle of nivolumab. This sequence originates from a human donor with classical Hodgkin lymphoma. This CDR3 is CASSIVPPGSRADTQYF. Here the CDR3 DNA reads TGTGCCAGTAGTATAGTCCCCCCCGGGAGTCGGGCAGATACGCAGTATTTT.